The present T cell receptor (beta chain) was sequenced within a study of blood T cell repertoires in COVID-19. The CDR3 contains 14 residues. Germline V gene sequence: CDR1 LGHNA, CDR2 YNFKEQ. V lost 0 bases, J lost 6 bases, and 9 bases lay in between. Data came from immunoSEQ multiplex PCR; TCRdb stores just in-frame clones and leaves some out. The top ten clones hold 9.7% of a sample with over 20,000 clones, around 89% of them seen once. Specimen: peripheral blood. V is TRBV4-2 and J is TRBJ2-1, with a weak D call TRBD1 (5 bases). The sequence was collected from a man between 65 and 79 years old with acute or convalescent COVID-19. The CDR3 bases are TGTGCCAGCAGCCAAGATGTACAGGTCAATGAGCAGTTCTTC. Translated, it gives CASSQDVQVNEQFF.